Presented here are 14 T cell receptor beta chains from one specimen sequenced in a study of OX40 agonist ivuxolimab in advanced cancers. Libraries were prepared by immunoSEQ multiplex PCR; TCRdb keeps only in-frame clonotypes and omits some of them. The table has approximately 79,000 clones, around 83% seen once. The sequenced sample was CD4+ or CD8+ T cells sorted from blood, obtained in a trial of the OX40 agonist ivuxolimab. The receptors here all came from an adult with an advanced solid tumor such as melanoma, head and neck, liver or kidney cancer.

This clone has just a few counts. The chain employs TRBV6-1 and TRBJ2-7; D possibly corresponds to TRBD2 (6 bases). The CDR3 runs 15 residues. V lost 6 bases to trimming and J lost 5 bases, with 20 bases between them. Germline CDR1 reads MNHNS; CDR2 reads SASEGT. The CDR3 here is CASRPGVGLFDEQYF. The CDR3 nucleotides are TGTGCCAGCAGACCGGGGGTTGGGCTGTTTGACGAGCAGTACTTC.

J is TRBJ2-2 and V is TRBV6-4; D is unresolved. V lost 3 bases to trimming and J lost 3 bases, with 8 bases between them. Germline V lookup: CDR1 MRHNA, CDR2 SNTAGT. This CDR3 has 14 residues. The CDR3 DNA sequence: TGTGCCAGCAGTGAATGGACCGACACCGGGGAGCTGTTTTTT. Translated: CASSEWTDTGELFF.

The chain recombines TRBV28 with TRBJ1-1; D not certain. The germline gives CDR1 MDHEN, CDR2 SYDVKM. The CDR3 loop spans 16 amino acids. The V end was cut by 5 bases, the J end by 0 bases, with 16 bases between. The CDR3 coding sequence is TGTGCCAGCAGTCCCCCGGGGTGGACTCTGAACACTGAAGCTTTCTTT. Protein: CASSPPGWTLNTEAFF.

The V gene is TRBV7-8, the J gene TRBJ2-1; no clear D gene. Germline loops: CDR1 SGHVS, CDR2 FQNEAQ. V was pared by 1 base and J by 2 bases, with 3 bases between. CDR3 size: 13 residues. The DNA for the CDR3 is TGTGCCAGCAGCTTAGGGACCTACAATGAGCAGTTCTTC. This gives the protein CASSLGTYNEQFF. Combining the CDR3 with reference TRBV7-8 and TRBJ2-1 gives the whole variable domain GAGVSQSPRYKVAKRGQDVALRCDPISGHVSLFWYQQALGQGPEFLTYFQNEAQLDKSGLPSDRFFAERPEGSVSTLKIQRTQQEDSAVYLCASSLGTYNEQFFGPGTRLTVL.

This clone showed up just once. This chain connects TRBV6-6 to TRBJ2-3, with 8 positions matching TRBD2. Germline CDR1 reads MNHNY; CDR2 reads SVGAGI (reference sequence). This CDR3 is built from 15 residues. Trimming cost V 2 bases and J 0 bases; bases outside gene matches: 1. CDR3: CASSYAGGSTDTQYF. The DNA of the CDR3 is TGTGCCAGCAGTTACGCGGGGGGTAGCACAGATACGCAGTATTTT.

This chain uses TRBV7-9 with TRBJ2-1; tentative D call: TRBD1 (6 bases). The CDR3 is 15 amino acids. CDR1 is SEHNR and CDR2 is FQNEAQ in the germline V gene (reference sequence). V lost 5 bases and J 5 bases, leaving 16 bases between the germline ends. The chain's CDR3 is CASSQGQTQNNEQFF. The CDR3 region has the DNA TGTGCCAGCAGCCAAGGACAGACACAAAACAATGAGCAGTTCTTC.

The genes are TRBV19 and TRBJ1-5; 11 positions agree with TRBD1. The CDR3 is 14 residues long. The germline V gene encodes CDR1 LNHDA and CDR2 SQIVND (reference sequence). Trimming took 8 bases from V and 5 from J; bases not matched to a gene: 5. The CDR3, as DNA: TGTGCCAGTTCCGGGACAGGGGGGGATCAGCCCCAGCATTTT. It codes for CASSGTGGDQPQHF. Combining the CDR3 with reference TRBV19 and TRBJ1-5 gives the whole variable domain DGGITQSPKYLFRKEGQNVTLSCEQNLNHDAMYWYRQDPGQGLRLIYYSQIVNDFQKGDIAEGYSVSREKKESFPLTVTSAQKNPTAFYLCASSGTGGDQPQHFGDGTRLSIL.

This clone appeared a few times. The rearrangement uses TRBV4-2 and TRBJ2-2; 8 bases map to TRBD2. The junction had 6 bases not matched to a gene; V was cut back by 11 bases and J by 1 base. The CDR3 is 14 residues long. CDR1 is LGHNA, CDR2 YNFKEQ, per germline. CDR3 in amino acids: CASREGMNTGELFF. The CDR3 nucleotides are TGTGCCTCCCGGGAGGGGATGAACACCGGGGAGCTGTTTTTT.

The chain links TRBV7-2 to TRBJ2-1; 11 bases are a match to TRBD2. Germline assignment: CDR1 SGHTA and CDR2 FQGNSA. V lost 3 bases and J lost 5; bases outside the gene matches: 3. This CDR3 contains 15 residues. CDR3 DNA sequence: TGTGCCAGCAGCTTTACTAGCGGGAGACACAATGAGCAGTTCTTC. The encoded protein is CASSFTSGRHNEQFF.

This chain links TRBV29-1 with TRBJ1-2; possibly TRBD1 for D (6 bases). Trimming left V 6 bases short and J 4 bases short, with 18 bases between. Germline V gene lookup returns CDR1 SQVTM and CDR2 ANQGSEA. The CDR3 is made up of 14 amino acids. DNA for the CDR3: TGCAGCGTAACGACGCAGGGGAAGGGCTATGGCTACACCTTC. Protein product: CSVTTQGKGYGYTF.

This clone was observed once. The chain employs TRBV19 and TRBJ1-5; the D is unclear. The CDR3 extends over 14 amino acids. Germline assignment: CDR1 LNHDA and CDR2 SQIVND (reference sequence). Trimming removed 5 bases at V and 6 bases at J, with 14 bases between. The CDR3 reads CASSLQRFGQPQHF. In nucleotides, the CDR3 is TGTGCCAGTAGTCTCCAAAGGTTTGGTCAGCCCCAGCATTTT.

This clone showed up just once. In DNA, the CDR3 is TGTGCCAGCAGCCCGAGGAAGGGAAACTATGGCTACACCTTC. The encoded protein is CASSPRKGNYGYTF. V is TRBV12-1 and J is TRBJ1-2. TRBV12-1 is shown as a pseudogene. The CDR3 consists of 14 residues.

The rearrangement uses TRBV7-3 and TRBJ1-1; D is possibly TRBD1 (6 bases). The V gene's germline CDR1 is SGHTA and CDR2 FQGTGA. The CDR3 contains 14 residues. V was pared by 1 base and J by 10 bases, with 16 bases between. CDR3 sequence reads: CASSLSGDNIGAFF. As DNA, the CDR3 is TGTGCCAGCAGCTTAAGCGGGGACAATATAGGAGCTTTCTTT. Complete variable domain (other parts from reference TRBV7-3 and TRBJ1-1): GAGVSQTPSNKVTEKGKYVELRCDPISGHTALYWYRQSLGQGPEFLIYFQGTGAADDSGLPNDRFFAVRPEGSVSTLKIQRTERGDSAVYLCASSLSGDNIGAFFGQGTRLTVV.

In this sample, this clone turned up once. The J gene is TRBJ1-1, the V gene TRBV29-1; TRBD1 might be the D (5 bases). Trimming took off 4 bases at V and 3 bases at J, with 12 bases between the two ends. This CDR3 comprises 13 residues. The germline CDR1 and CDR2 sequences are SQVTM and ANQGSEA. The CDR3 reads CSVAGRKDTEAFF. The DNA of the CDR3 is TGCAGCGTTGCGGGACGGAAGGACACTGAAGCTTTCTTT.